The 12 T cell receptor beta chains presented below share a single source sample, sequenced in a study of Ad26.COV2.S vaccination and SARS-CoV-2 variants. Sequenced by immunoSEQ multiplex PCR; TCRdb stores in-frame clones only, minus some. The data show some 400,000 clones, approximately 90% seen once. Treatment here: over 15 received Ad26.COV2.S at low or high dose, single or two shots; 5 received placebo; per-sample allocation not given. Samples came from day 63 after the first vaccine or placebo injection. Source: peripheral blood, taken in a trial of Ad26.COV2.S vaccine versus placebo. The origin of the receptors is a person between 18 and 65 years old who received the Ad26.COV2.S COVID-19 vaccine or a placebo.

J is TRBJ2-2 and V is TRBV4-3; 10 positions agree with TRBD2. Germline values: CDR1 LGHNA, CDR2 YSLEER. The junction had 12 bases not matched to a gene; V was cut back by 4 bases and J by 7 bases. The CDR3 spans 17 residues. This CDR3 is CASSPRLAGEPGGELFF. In DNA, the CDR3 is TGCGCCAGCAGCCCGCGACTAGCGGGCGAACCGGGCGGGGAGCTGTTTTTT.

This sequence joins TRBV1 and TRBJ1-1; the D call of TRBD1 is as the table states it, not checked on the DNA. TRBV1 is reported as a pseudogene. CDR3 length: 15 amino acids. This chain's CDR3 is CTSSLHWTANTEAFF. In DNA, the CDR3 is TGCACCAGCAGCCTCCACTGGACAGCGAACACTGAAGCTTTCTTT.

This clone turned up a few times. The rearrangement joins TRBV27 to TRBJ1-1; D not certain. The CDR3 sequence is 13 residues long. Trimming shortened V by 6 bases and J by 1 base, and 9 bases separated the two germline ends. Per the germline V gene, CDR1 is MNHEY and CDR2 is SMNVEV (reference sequence). CDR3 coding DNA: TGTGCCAGCAGAAGTTTATGGAACACTGAAGCTTTCTTT. It yields the protein CASRSLWNTEAFF.

The rearrangement uses TRBV30 and TRBJ1-5, with D maybe TRBD1 (5 bases). Trimming pared 2 bases from V and 4 bases from J, leaving 9 bases between. The CDR3 is made up of 13 amino acids. Per the germline V gene, CDR1 is GTSNPN and CDR2 is SVGIG (reference sequence). CDR3 loop: CAWSHKGNQPQHF. The CDR3 DNA is TGTGCCTGGAGTCATAAGGGGAATCAGCCCCAGCATTTT. The entire variable domain, with the rest obtained from reference TRBV30 and TRBJ1-5, is as follows: SQTIHQWPATLVQPVGSPLSLECTVEGTSNPNLYWYRQAAGRGLQLLFYSVGIGQISSEVPQNLSASRPQDRQFILSSKKLLLSDSGFYLCAWSHKGNQPQHFGDGTRLSIL.

The genes are TRBV24-1 and TRBJ2-5; tentatively, D is TRBD2 (6 bases). This CDR3 comprises 14 residues. V gave up 3 bases and J gave up 3 bases, with 10 bases separating them. In germline, CDR1 is KGHDR, CDR2 SFDVKD. CDR3 in amino acids: CATSDRLEEETQYF. CDR3 nucleotides: TGTGCCACCAGTGATCGACTAGAAGAAGAGACCCAGTACTTC.

CDR3 sequence reads: CASSYKLLAGGETQYF. The CDR3 coding sequence is TGTGCCAGCAGTTACAAGTTGTTAGCGGGAGGAGAGACCCAGTACTTC. The rearrangement joins TRBV6-2 or TRBV6-3 to TRBJ2-5; 10 positions match TRBD2. The V gene end was trimmed by 2 bases and the J gene end by 4 bases; junction bases not matched to a gene: 7. The CDR3 runs to 16 residues. Germline V gene data show CDR1 as MNHEY and CDR2 as SVGEGT.

This clone was counted a single time. V usage is TRBV27 and J usage is TRBJ2-2, with no clear D. V lost 2 bases and J 4 bases, leaving 14 bases between the germline ends. The length of the CDR3 is 16 residues. Germline-derived CDR1 and CDR2 are MNHEY and SMNVEV (reference sequence). CDR3 loop: CASSLGSRRVTGELFF. The DNA for the CDR3 is TGTGCCAGCAGTTTAGGGTCTAGACGGGTCACCGGGGAGCTGTTTTTT.

The chain is built from TRBV18 and TRBJ2-3; no firm D call. There are 14 residues in the CDR3. Germline lookup yields CDR1 KGHSH and CDR2 LQKENI. V shed 0 bases and J shed 4 bases, with 8 bases lying between them. CDR3 loop: CASSPPPSPDTQYF. In DNA, the CDR3 is TGTGCCAGCTCACCACCGCCTTCCCCAGATACGCAGTATTTT.

The chain couples TRBV7-2 to TRBJ2-3, with 11 bases fitting TRBD2. The CDR3 sequence is 18 residues long. The trim removed 4 bases at V and 0 bases at J, leaving 9 bases unmatched. Per germline, CDR1 SGHTA and CDR2 FQGNSA. The CDR3 region has the DNA TGTGCCAGCAGCTCCCGCGGTAGCGGGAGGGGAAGCACAGATACGCAGTATTTT. Translating it yields CASSSRGSGRGSTDTQYF.

The sample holds a few counts of this clone. This specimen includes other DNA sequences encoding the same CDR3. The V gene is TRBV7-9, the J gene TRBJ2-7; TRBD2 agrees at 7 bases. The CDR3 loop spans 14 amino acids. Trimming cost V 0 bases and J 1 base; bases outside gene matches: 0. The germline V gene encodes CDR1 SEHNR and CDR2 FQNEAQ (reference sequence). CDR3: CASSLAGGSYEQYF. The CDR3 coding sequence is TGTGCCAGCAGCTTAGCGGGAGGGTCCTACGAGCAGTACTTC.

This rearrangement joins TRBV5-1 to TRBJ1-1; 8 bases map to TRBD1. V shed 6 bases and J 6 bases; nucleotides not matched to a gene: 10. The CDR3 length is 14 residues. Germline values: CDR1 SGHRS, CDR2 YFSETQ. CDR3 in DNA: TGCGCCAGCAAACAAAATCCAGGGGGCGCTGAAGCTTTCTTT. Protein: CASKQNPGGAEAFF.

This clone was found once. The V call is TRBV19, the J call TRBJ2-1; D possibly matches TRBD1 or TRBD2 (5 bases each). Germline loops: CDR1 LNHDA, CDR2 SQIVND (reference sequence). The CDR3 totals 15 residues. Between the trimmed V and J ends, which lost 5 bases and 2 bases, there was a span of 13 bases. For the CDR3, the DNA is TGTGCCAGTAGTTTTTCCAGGGACCCCTACAATGAGCAGTTCTTC. This codes for CASSFSRDPYNEQFF.